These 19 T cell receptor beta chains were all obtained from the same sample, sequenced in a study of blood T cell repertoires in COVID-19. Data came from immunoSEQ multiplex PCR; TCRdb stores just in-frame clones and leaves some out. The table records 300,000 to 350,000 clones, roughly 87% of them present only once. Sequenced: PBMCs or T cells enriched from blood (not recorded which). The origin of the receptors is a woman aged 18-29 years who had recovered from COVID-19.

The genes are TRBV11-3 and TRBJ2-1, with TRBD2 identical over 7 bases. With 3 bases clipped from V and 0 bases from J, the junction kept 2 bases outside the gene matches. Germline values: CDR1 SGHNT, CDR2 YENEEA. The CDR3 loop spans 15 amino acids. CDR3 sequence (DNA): TGTGCCAGCAGCTTTGGGGGGGGCTCCTACAATGAGCAGTTCTTC. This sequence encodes CASSFGGGSYNEQFF.

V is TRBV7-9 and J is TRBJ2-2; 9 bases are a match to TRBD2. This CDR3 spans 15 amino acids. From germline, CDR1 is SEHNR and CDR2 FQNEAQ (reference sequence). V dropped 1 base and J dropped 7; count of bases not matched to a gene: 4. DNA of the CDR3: TGTGCCAGCAGCTTAGGACTAGCGGTGGGCGGGGAGCTGTTTTTT. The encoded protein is CASSLGLAVGGELFF.

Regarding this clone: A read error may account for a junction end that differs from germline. The chain's CDR3 is CASSLDRGNEKLFF. DNA of the CDR3: TGTGCCAGCAGTTTAGACAGGGGTAATGAAAAACTGTTTTTT. The rearrangement joins TRBV7-2 to TRBJ1-4; TRBD1 matches 8 bases. The CDR3 extends over 14 amino acids. Germline V gene lookup returns CDR1 SGHTA and CDR2 FQGNSA.

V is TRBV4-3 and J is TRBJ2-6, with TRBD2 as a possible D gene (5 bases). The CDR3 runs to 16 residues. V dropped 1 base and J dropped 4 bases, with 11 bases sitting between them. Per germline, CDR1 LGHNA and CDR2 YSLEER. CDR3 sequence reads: CASSQGRRSGANVLTF. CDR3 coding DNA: TGCGCCAGCAGCCAAGGACGGAGGTCCGGGGCCAACGTCCTGACTTTC.

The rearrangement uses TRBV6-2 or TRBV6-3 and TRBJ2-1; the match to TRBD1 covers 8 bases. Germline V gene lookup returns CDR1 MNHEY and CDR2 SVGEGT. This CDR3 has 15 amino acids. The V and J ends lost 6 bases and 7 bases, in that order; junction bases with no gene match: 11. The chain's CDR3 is CASSLRDRSENEQFF. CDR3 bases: TGTGCCAGCAGCCTTCGGGACAGGTCAGAAAATGAGCAGTTCTTC.

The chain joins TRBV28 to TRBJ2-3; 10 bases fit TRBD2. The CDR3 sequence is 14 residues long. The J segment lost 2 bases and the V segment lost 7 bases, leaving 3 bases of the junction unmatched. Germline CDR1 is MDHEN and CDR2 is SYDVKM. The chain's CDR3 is CASKLAGNTDTQYF. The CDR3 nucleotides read TGTGCCAGCAAACTAGCGGGGAACACAGATACGCAGTATTTT.

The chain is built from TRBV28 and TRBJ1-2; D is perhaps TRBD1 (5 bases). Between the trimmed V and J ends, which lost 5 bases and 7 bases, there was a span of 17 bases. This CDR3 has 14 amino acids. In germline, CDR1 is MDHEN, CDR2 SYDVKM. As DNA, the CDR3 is TGTGCCAGCAGTCCCCCCAGGGCAGTGGGTGGCTACACCTTC. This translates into CASSPPRAVGGYTF.

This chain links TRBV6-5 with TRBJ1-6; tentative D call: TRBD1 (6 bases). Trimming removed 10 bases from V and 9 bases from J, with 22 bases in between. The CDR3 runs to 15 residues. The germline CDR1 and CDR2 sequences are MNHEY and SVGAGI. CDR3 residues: CATGREGGLFSPLHF. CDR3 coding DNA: TGTGCCACCGGCCGGGAGGGGGGGTTATTTTCACCCCTCCACTTT.

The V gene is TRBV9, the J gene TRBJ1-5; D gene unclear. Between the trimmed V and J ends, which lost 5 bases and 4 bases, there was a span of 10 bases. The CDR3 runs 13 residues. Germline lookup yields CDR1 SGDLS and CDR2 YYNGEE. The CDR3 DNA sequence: TGTGCCAGCAGTCGAGGGAATAATCAGCCCCAGCATTTT. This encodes CASSRGNNQPQHF. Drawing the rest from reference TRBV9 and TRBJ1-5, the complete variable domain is DSGVTQTPKHLITATGQRVTLRCSPRSGDLSVYWYQQSLDQGLQFLIQYYNGEERAKGNILERFSAQQFPDLHSELNLSSLELGDSALYFCASSRGNNQPQHFGDGTRLSIL.

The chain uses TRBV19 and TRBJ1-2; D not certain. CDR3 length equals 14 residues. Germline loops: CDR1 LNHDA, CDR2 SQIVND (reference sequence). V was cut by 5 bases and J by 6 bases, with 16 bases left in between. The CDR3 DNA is TGTGCCAGTAGTGCAACCGCAGGCAGCAATGGCTACACCTTC. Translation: CASSATAGSNGYTF.

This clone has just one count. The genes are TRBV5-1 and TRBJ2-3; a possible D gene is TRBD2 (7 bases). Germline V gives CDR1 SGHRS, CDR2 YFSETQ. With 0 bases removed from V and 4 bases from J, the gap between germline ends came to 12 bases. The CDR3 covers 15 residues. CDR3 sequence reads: CASSLAAGGPDTQYF. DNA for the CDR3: TGCGCCAGCAGCTTGGCCGCCGGGGGGCCAGATACGCAGTATTTT. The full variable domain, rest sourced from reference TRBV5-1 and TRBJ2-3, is KAGVTQTPRYLIKTRGQQVTLSCSPISGHRSVSWYQQTPGQGLQFLFEYFSETQRNKGNFPGRFSGRQFSNSRSEMNVSTLELGDSALYLCASSLAAGGPDTQYFGPGTRLTVL.

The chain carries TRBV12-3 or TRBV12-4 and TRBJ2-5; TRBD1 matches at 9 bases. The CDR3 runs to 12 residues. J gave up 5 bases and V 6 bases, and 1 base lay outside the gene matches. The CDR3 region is CASRDRGETQYF. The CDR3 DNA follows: TGTGCCAGCAGAGACAGGGGGGAGACCCAGTACTTC.

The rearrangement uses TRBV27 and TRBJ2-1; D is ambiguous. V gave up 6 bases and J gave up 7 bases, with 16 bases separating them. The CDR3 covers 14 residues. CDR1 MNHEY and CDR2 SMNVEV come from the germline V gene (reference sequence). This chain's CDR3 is CASSLRSSVNEQFF. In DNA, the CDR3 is TGTGCCAGCAGCCTCCGGTCCTCCGTTAATGAGCAGTTCTTC.

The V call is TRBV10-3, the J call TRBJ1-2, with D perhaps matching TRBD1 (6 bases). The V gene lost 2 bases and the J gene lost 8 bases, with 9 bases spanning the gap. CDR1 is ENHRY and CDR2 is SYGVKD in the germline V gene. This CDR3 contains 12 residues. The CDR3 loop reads CAISEDRTGYTF. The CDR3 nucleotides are TGTGCCATCAGTGAGGACAGGACGGGCTACACCTTC.

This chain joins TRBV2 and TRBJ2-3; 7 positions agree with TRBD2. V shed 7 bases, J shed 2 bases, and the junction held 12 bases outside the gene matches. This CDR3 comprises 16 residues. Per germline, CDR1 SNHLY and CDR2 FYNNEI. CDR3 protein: CASTAAPRDYTDTQYF. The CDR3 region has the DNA TGTGCCAGCACCGCAGCCCCCAGGGACTACACAGATACGCAGTATTTT.

CDR3 in DNA: TGTGCCAGCAGCTTAGACAGGGCAGGGGGCACCATTTTTATTAATGAAAAACTGTTTTTT. Its protein product is CASSLDRAGGTIFINEKLFF. The genes are TRBV11-2 and TRBJ1-4, with 8 bases aligning to TRBD1. The germline V gene encodes CDR1 SGHAT and CDR2 FQNNGV. The CDR3 extends over 20 amino acids. The trim removed 0 bases at V and 4 bases at J, leaving 16 bases unmatched. The variable domain in full, with the rest retrieved from reference TRBV11-2 and TRBJ1-4, is EAGVAQSPRYKIIEKRQSVAFWCNPISGHATLYWYQQILGQGPKLLIQFQNNGVVDDSQLPKDRFSAERLKGVDSTLKIQPAKLEDSAVYLCASSLDRAGGTIFINEKLFFGSGTQLSVL.

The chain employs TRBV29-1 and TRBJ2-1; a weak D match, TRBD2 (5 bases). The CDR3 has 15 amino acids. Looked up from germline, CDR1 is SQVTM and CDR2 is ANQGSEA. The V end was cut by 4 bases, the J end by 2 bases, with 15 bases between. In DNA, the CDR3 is TGCAGCGTTGTCGAAGCGGAAGCAGCCTACAATGAGCAGTTCTTC. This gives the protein CSVVEAEAAYNEQFF.

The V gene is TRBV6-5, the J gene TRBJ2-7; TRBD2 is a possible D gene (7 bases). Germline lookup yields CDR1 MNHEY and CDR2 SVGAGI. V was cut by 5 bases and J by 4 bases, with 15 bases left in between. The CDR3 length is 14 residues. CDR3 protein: CASSPQGGAYEQYF. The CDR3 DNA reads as TGTGCCAGCAGTCCCCAAGGGGGGGCATACGAGCAGTACTTC.

The DNA for the CDR3 is TGTGCCAGCACCTCCGGGGGCACAGGGGGCGAGGGCTATGGCTACACCTTC. This codes for CASTSGGTGGEGYGYTF. The chain uses TRBV28 and TRBJ1-2, with 9 positions matching TRBD1. The length of the CDR3 is 17 residues. The V and J ends lost 7 bases and 4 bases, in that order; junction bases with no gene match: 16. The germline CDR1 and CDR2 sequences are MDHEN and SYDVKM.